One sample yielded the 14 T cell receptor beta chains listed below, sequenced in a study of T cells in Graves' hyperthyroidism and ophthalmopathy. The CDR3 regions of TCR beta were amplified from RNA transcripts. A set of HTBI primers served as the primers for a first-round RT-PCR of the TCR CDR3. Each CDR3 protein is one row after TCRdb ran MiXCR on the multiplex PCR reads. The repertoire holds a few hundred thousand distinct CDR3 sequences, with around 19% as singletons. Specimen: blood. The receptors come from a man aged 35-49 years with Graves' hyperthyroidism.

This clonotype was picked up many times. The chain links TRBV30 to TRBJ1-6; D uncertain. The CDR3 has 15 residues. The V end lost 4 bases, the J end lost 5 bases, and 15 bases lay between the germline ends. Germline V gene sequence: CDR1 GTSNPN, CDR2 SVGIG (reference sequence). The CDR3 sequence: CAWKVRAMDNSPLHF. As DNA, the CDR3 is TGTGCCTGGAAAGTACGGGCGATGGATAATTCACCCCTCCACTTT.

This clonotype was picked up many times. This chain uses TRBV5-1 with TRBJ2-7, with unresolved D. This CDR3 is 13 amino acids long. Trimming stripped 0 bases from V and 3 bases from J, with 7 bases between. Germline V gene data show CDR1 as SGHRS and CDR2 as YFSETQ. DNA for the CDR3: TGCGCCAGCAGCTTGGAGTACTACTACGAGCAGTACTTC. Translation gives CASSLEYYYEQYF.

In regard to this clonotype: The junction departs from the called germline gene at one end, perhaps through a read error. The rearrangement joins TRBV5-1 to TRBJ2-1; 11 bases agree with TRBD2. Germline V lookup: CDR1 SGHRS, CDR2 YFSETQ. The length of the CDR3 is 17 residues. For the CDR3, the DNA is TGTGCCAGCAGCTCCGCCCTACTAGCGGGGGCCTACAATGAGCAGTTCTTC. Its protein is CASSSALLAGAYNEQFF. The full variable domain, rest sourced from reference TRBV5-1 and TRBJ2-1, is KAGVTQTPRYLIKTRGQQVTLSCSPISGHRSVSWYQQTPGQGLQFLFEYFSETQRNKGNFPGRFSGRQFSNSRSEMNVSTLELGDSALYLCASSSALLAGAYNEQFFGPGTRLTVL.

Ten or more counts support this clonotype. This chain connects TRBV4-2 to TRBJ1-2; D is unresolved. V was clipped by 0 bases and J by 1 base, with 6 bases between them. The CDR3 spans 14 residues. Germline V gene sequence: CDR1 LGHNA, CDR2 YNFKEQ. The CDR3 DNA is TGTGCCAGCAGCCAAGATGCGGTTAACTATGGCTACACCTTC. Protein: CASSQDAVNYGYTF.

The chain carries TRBV27 and TRBJ2-2, with 7 bases matching TRBD1. V was pared by 2 bases and J by 9 bases, with 9 bases of the junction left unmatched. Germline CDR1 MNHEY, CDR2 SMNVEV (reference sequence). The CDR3 covers 15 residues. CDR3 region: CASSLGGQSDRELFF. The CDR3 coding sequence is TGTGCCAGCAGTTTAGGGGGACAGAGCGACCGGGAGCTGTTTTTT.

The chain carries TRBV7-6 and TRBJ1-2; a possible D gene is TRBD1 (5 bases). Trimming left V 5 bases short and J 1 base short, with 17 bases between. The germline V gene encodes CDR1 SGHVS and CDR2 FNYEAQ. The CDR3 totals 16 residues. CDR3 residues: CASSHHRDGGNYGYTF. The CDR3 bases are TGTGCCAGCAGCCATCATCGGGACGGTGGTAACTATGGCTACACCTTC.

At least ten counts were recorded for this clonotype. This chain uses TRBV30 with TRBJ2-3; 7 positions agree with TRBD2. CDR3 length: 13 residues. In germline, CDR1 is GTSNPN, CDR2 SVGIG (reference sequence). V was pared by 2 bases and J by 5 bases, with 4 bases of the junction left unmatched. CDR3: CAWSLAGVDTQYF. In DNA form, the CDR3 reads TGTGCCTGGAGTTTGGCGGGGGTAGATACGCAGTATTTT.

J is TRBJ1-6 and V is TRBV11-2; 9 positions agree with TRBD1. V shed 5 bases, J shed 2 bases, and the junction held 7 bases outside the gene matches. The CDR3 is 17 residues long. CDR1 is SGHAT and CDR2 is FQNNGV in the germline V gene. The CDR3 bases are TGTGCCAGCAGCGTATACAGGGGGCGCGCCTATAATTCACCCCTCCACTTT. It translates to CASSVYRGRAYNSPLHF.

The chain couples TRBV7-3 to TRBJ2-1; 13 bases fit TRBD2. The CDR3 runs 19 residues. The ends lost 10 bases at V and 1 base at J; junction bases unmatched: 16. Germline CDR1 reads SGHTA; CDR2 reads FQGTGA. CDR3 sequence reads: CAISESRLAGGPSYNEQFF. The DNA for the CDR3 is TGTGCCATCAGTGAGTCTAGACTAGCGGGAGGACCATCCTACAATGAGCAGTTCTTC. The full variable domain, in which reference TRBV7-3 and TRBJ2-1 provide the parts outside the CDR3, is GAGVSQTPSNKVTEKGKYVELRCDPISGHTALYWYRQSLGQGPEFLIYFQGTGAADDSGLPNDRFFAVRPEGSVSTLKIQRTERGDSAVYLCAISESRLAGGPSYNEQFFGPGTRLTVL.

This clonotype showed up many times. The genes are TRBV7-3 and TRBJ1-1; D remains unclear. The V gene's germline CDR1 is SGHTA and CDR2 FQGTGA. The V end was cut by 2 bases, the J end by 1 base, with 11 bases between. The CDR3 consists of 15 residues. CDR3 protein: CASSLYGGRNTEAFF. CDR3 nucleotides: TGTGCCAGCAGCTTATACGGAGGGCGGAACACTGAAGCTTTCTTT.

In its sample, this clonotype was seen many times. The chain combines TRBV18 with TRBJ1-4, with 8 positions matching TRBD1. In germline, CDR1 is KGHSH, CDR2 LQKENI. The V segment lost 3 bases and the J segment 8 bases; nucleotides outside the gene matches: 2. CDR3 length equals 13 residues. The CDR3 sequence: CASSPGQEEKLFF. DNA of the CDR3: TGTGCCAGCTCACCGGGACAGGAAGAAAAACTGTTTTTT. Drawing the rest from reference TRBV18 and TRBJ1-4, the complete variable domain is NAGVMQNPRHLVRRRGQEARLRCSPMKGHSHVYWYRQLPEEGLKFMVYLQKENIIDESGMPKERFSAEFPKEGPSILRIQQVVRGDSAAYFCASSPGQEEKLFFGSGTQLSVL.

This clonotype has ten or more counts. V gene TRBV30 combines with J gene TRBJ1-1; no reliable D call. Trimming stripped 0 bases from V and 10 bases from J, with 15 bases between. CDR3 length: 13 residues. Germline assignment: CDR1 GTSNPN and CDR2 SVGIG (reference sequence). CDR3 sequence (DNA): TGTGCCTGGAGTGTACTTCCCATCATTGGAGCTTTCTTT. This gives the protein CAWSVLPIIGAFF.

Ten or more counts support this clonotype. V usage is TRBV12-3 or TRBV12-4 and J usage is TRBJ1-6, with 9 bases lining up with TRBD1. V lost 6 bases to trimming and J lost 10 bases; unmatched junction nucleotides: 7. The CDR3 runs to 14 residues. CDR3 sequence: CASSPTGGDSPLHF. The CDR3 DNA reads as TGTGCCAGCAGCCCGACAGGGGGAGACTCACCCCTCCACTTT.

Many counts were recorded for this clonotype. V and J are TRBV7-2 and TRBJ1-2; weak D call: TRBD1 (5 bases). This CDR3 spans 15 amino acids. The V end lost 5 bases, the J end lost 1 base, and 14 bases lay between the germline ends. Germline V lookup: CDR1 SGHTA, CDR2 FQGNSA. This chain's CDR3 is CASSRDSDDNYGYTF. The CDR3 nucleotides are TGTGCCAGCAGCCGCGACAGCGATGATAACTATGGCTACACCTTC.